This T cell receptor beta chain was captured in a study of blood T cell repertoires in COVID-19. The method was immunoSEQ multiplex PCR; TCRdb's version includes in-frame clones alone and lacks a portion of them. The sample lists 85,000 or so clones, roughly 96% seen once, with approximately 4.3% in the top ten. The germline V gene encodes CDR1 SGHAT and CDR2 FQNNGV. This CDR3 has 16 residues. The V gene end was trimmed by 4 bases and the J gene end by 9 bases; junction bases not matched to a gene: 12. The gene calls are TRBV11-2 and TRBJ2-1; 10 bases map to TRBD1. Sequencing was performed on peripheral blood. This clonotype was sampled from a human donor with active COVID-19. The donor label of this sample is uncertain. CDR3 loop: CASSSTDRGLTGEQFF. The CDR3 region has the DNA TGTGCCAGCAGCTCCACAGACAGGGGGCTAACGGGTGAGCAGTTCTTC.